The 15 T cell receptor beta chains presented below share a single source sample, sequenced in a study of vaccination and CD4 T cells after COVID-19. CD4+ T cells that had been cultured provided DNA sequenced with the Oncomine TCR Beta short-read assay. TCRdb processed the PCR reads anew with MiXCR; each CDR3 protein has one entry. This table holds more than 15,000 distinct CDR3 sequences, 54% found once. Time point reported: late sampling 161 to 241 days after vaccination in a few convalescent patients. The treatment here: roughly 10-day PBMC culture with coronavirus spike peptide pools or control peptides (ViraFEST assay). No antigens are known for them. Here the sequenced sample was CD4+ T cells from blood, cultured in vitro, taken about 7 months after SARS-CoV-2 vaccination. The receptors stem from a human donor who had recovered from COVID-19.

This chain links TRBV18 with TRBJ1-2; possibly TRBD1 for D (5 bases). Germline CDR1 reads KGHSH; CDR2 reads LQKENI. This CDR3 has 12 residues. The germline V and J ends were trimmed by 2 bases and 6 bases, with 7 bases remaining between them. CDR3 DNA: TGTGCCAGCTCACCATTCAGGGATGGCTACACCTTC. This sequence encodes CASSPFRDGYTF.

A few counts support this clonotype. The genes are TRBV20-1 and TRBJ2-2, with 9 bases fitting TRBD1. The CDR3 is 14 residues long. Trimming removed 4 bases from V and 4 bases from J; junction bases left unmatched: 4. CDR1 is DFQATT, CDR2 SNEGSKA, per germline (reference sequence). The DNA for the CDR3 is TGCAGTGCTATCGACAGGGGGACCACCGGGGAGCTGTTTTTT. Translating gives CSAIDRGTTGELFF.

This CDR3 reads CASSLRDRDSGYTF. For the CDR3, the DNA is TGTGCCAGCAGTCTCCGGGACAGGGATAGTGGCTACACCTTC. V usage is TRBV6-1 and J usage is TRBJ1-2, with 9 bases aligning to TRBD1. This CDR3 has 14 amino acids. Trimming at V came to 5 bases and at J to 7 bases, leaving 8 bases not matched to a gene. Germline loops: CDR1 MNHNS, CDR2 SASEGT.

The chain carries TRBV7-2 and TRBJ1-1, with D unclear. CDR3 length: 13 amino acids. Trimming took 3 bases from V and 10 from J, leaving 15 bases between them. Germline assignment: CDR1 SGHTA and CDR2 FQGNSA. The CDR3 loop is CASSFYGNAGAFF. In nucleotides, the CDR3 is TGTGCCAGCAGCTTTTACGGGAACGCCGGAGCTTTCTTT.

This clonotype was seen only a few times. The chain combines TRBV15 with TRBJ1-2, with a tentative D call TRBD1 (6 bases). Trimming took 3 bases from V and 4 from J, leaving 9 bases between them. This CDR3 has 13 amino acids. From germline, CDR1 is LNHNV and CDR2 YYDKDF (reference sequence). This CDR3 is CATSRDSGYGYTF. For the CDR3, the DNA is TGTGCCACCAGCAGGGACAGCGGCTATGGCTACACCTTC.

The chain uses TRBV27 and TRBJ1-6, with a possible D match to TRBD1 (6 bases). The germline V gene encodes CDR1 MNHEY and CDR2 SMNVEV (reference sequence). Trimming took off 1 base at V and 8 bases at J, with 12 bases between the two ends. The CDR3 is 15 residues long. The CDR3 DNA reads as TGTGCCAGCAGTTTATTCAACAGGGAGGATTCACCCCTCCACTTT. Translating gives CASSLFNREDSPLHF.

The V and J genes are TRBV21-1 and TRBJ1-2; no DNA check was done on the table's D call, TRBD1. TRBV21-1 is classified as a pseudogene. CDR3 length equals 14 residues. CDR3: CASSRFGDIYGYTF. The CDR3 coding sequence is TGTGCCAGCAGTCGTTTTGGGGACATCTATGGCTACACCTTC.

The CDR3 is CATSRGPRQGYEQYF. In DNA, the CDR3 is TGTGCCACCAGCCGCGGGCCGAGACAGGGTTACGAGCAGTACTTC. The J gene is TRBJ2-7, the V gene TRBV15; 7 nucleotides agree with TRBD1. The junction had 11 bases not matched to a gene; V was cut back by 5 bases and J by 4 bases. The CDR3 contains 15 residues. Germline CDR1 LNHNV, CDR2 YYDKDF (reference sequence).

V usage is TRBV20-1 and J usage is TRBJ1-1; D uncertain. Germline CDR1 reads DFQATT; CDR2 reads SNEGSKA (reference sequence). This CDR3 contains 14 residues. Trimming removed 3 bases from V and 5 bases from J, with 16 bases in between. The CDR3 sequence: CSARLPGRETEAFF. CDR3 nucleotide sequence: TGCAGTGCTAGGCTCCCTGGAAGGGAGACTGAAGCTTTCTTT.

This clonotype has only one observation. The chain carries TRBV29-1 and TRBJ2-1; TRBD1 might be the D (5 bases). CDR3 size: 14 residues. Germline assignment: CDR1 SQVTM and CDR2 ANQGSEA. V lost 2 bases and J lost 1, with 9 bases in between. The CDR3 sequence: CSVERQGSYNEQFF. The CDR3 DNA is TGCAGCGTTGAACGGCAGGGTTCCTACAATGAGCAGTTCTTC.

This clonotype was seen only a few times. The genes are TRBV7-9 and TRBJ2-5; D gene unclear. The CDR3 has 11 residues. Trimming shortened V by 3 bases and J by 5 bases, and 4 bases separated the two germline ends. Germline loops: CDR1 SEHNR, CDR2 FQNEAQ (reference sequence). CDR3 loop: CASSFWETQYF. DNA of the CDR3: TGTGCCAGCAGCTTTTGGGAGACCCAGTACTTC.

The chain joins TRBV20-1 to TRBJ2-5; a weak D match, TRBD2 (6 bases). Germline V gene data show CDR1 as DFQATT and CDR2 as SNEGSKA (reference sequence). The CDR3 is made up of 13 amino acids. With 1 base removed from V and 5 bases from J, the gap between germline ends came to 11 bases. The CDR3 DNA reads as TGCAGTGCTAGAGGGGGGGACGGCGAGACCCAGTACTTC. Encoded protein: CSARGGDGETQYF.

The chain carries TRBV25-1 and TRBJ2-1; 9 nucleotides line up with TRBD1. The CDR3 length is 15 residues. V shed 5 bases and J 7 bases; nucleotides not matched to a gene: 9. The V gene's germline CDR1 is MGHDK and CDR2 SYGVNS. Here the CDR3 DNA reads TGTGCCAGCAGTAAGACAGGGGGTCTGTGGAATGAGCAGTTCTTC. This sequence encodes CASSKTGGLWNEQFF.

The chain combines TRBV7-9 with TRBJ2-5; tentatively, D is TRBD2 (6 bases). CDR1 SEHNR and CDR2 FQNEAQ come from the germline V gene (reference sequence). The CDR3 is made up of 12 amino acids. Trimming took 3 bases from V and 4 from J, leaving 6 bases between them. CDR3 DNA: TGTGCCAGCAGCTTCGGGGGAGAGACCCAGTACTTC. As protein: CASSFGGETQYF.

The J gene is TRBJ2-3, the V gene TRBV7-8; 9 bases agree with TRBD1. Losses at the gene ends were 3 bases for V and 6 bases for J; bases not matched to a gene: 4. The CDR3 extends over 14 amino acids. Germline CDR1 reads SGHVS; CDR2 reads FQNEAQ. CDR3 sequence (DNA): TGTGCCAGCAGCTTCCGGGACAGGGAGGATACGCAGTATTTT. This translates into CASSFRDREDTQYF.